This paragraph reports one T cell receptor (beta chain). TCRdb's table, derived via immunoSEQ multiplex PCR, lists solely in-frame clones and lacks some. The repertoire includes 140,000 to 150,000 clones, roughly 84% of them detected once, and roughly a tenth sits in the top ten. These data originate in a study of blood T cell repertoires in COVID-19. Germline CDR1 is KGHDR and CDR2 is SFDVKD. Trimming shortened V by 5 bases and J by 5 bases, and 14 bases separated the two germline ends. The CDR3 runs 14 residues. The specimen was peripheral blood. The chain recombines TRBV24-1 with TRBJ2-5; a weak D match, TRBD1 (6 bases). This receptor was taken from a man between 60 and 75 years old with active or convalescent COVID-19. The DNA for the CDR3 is TGTGCCACCAGTGCTGGACAGCTCGGGGAGACCCAGTACTTC. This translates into CATSAGQLGETQYF.